The sequence of this T cell receptor beta chain was determined in a study of blood T cell repertoires in COVID-19. Study background: Spain, Italy and the United States supplied samples that represented acute and convalescent COVID-19. PBMCs, B-cell-depleted T cells, or T cells provided the cDNA or gDNA that made up the material.

Sequencing was performed with immunoSEQ multiplex PCR; in TCRdb, only in-frame clones are kept and a portion is missing. The sample holds 34,000 or so clones, more than 75% seen once. The CDR3 length is 15 residues. The germline V gene has CDR1 LGHNA and CDR2 YNFKEQ. Trimming cost V 3 bases and J 2 bases; bases outside gene matches: 2. The source is an elderly man with acute or convalescent COVID-19. Sequenced: peripheral blood. The chain employs TRBV4-2 and TRBJ2-1; 9 nucleotides line up with TRBD1. As DNA, the CDR3 is TGTGCCAGCAGCCAGGACAGGGGAACCTACAATGAGCAGTTCTTC. This translates into CASSQDRGTYNEQFF.